These 20 T cell receptor beta chains came from one sample sequenced in a study of T-cell reconstitution after alpha-beta-depleted transplantation in children. Researchers prepared the TCRbeta library using unique molecular identifiers, the study reports. TCRdb re-called the PCR reads through MiXCR, storing one row per CDR3 protein. The table records under 300,000 distinct CDR3 sequences, around 8.9% of them present only once. Specimen: PBMCs from the stem cell graft donor, collected from the stem cell graft. Every receptor here comes from a human donor who donated a stem cell graft to a child with SCID.

Ten or more counts support this clonotype. The V call is TRBV27, the J call TRBJ2-1; D is unresolved. V lost 6 bases and J lost 8, with 17 bases in between. Germline V gene lookup returns CDR1 MNHEY and CDR2 SMNVEV (reference sequence). The CDR3 extends over 14 amino acids. CDR3 residues: CASRDQLTTDEQFF. The CDR3 nucleotides read TGTGCCAGCAGAGACCAACTTACAACGGATGAGCAGTTCTTC.

The chain is built from TRBV6-2 or TRBV6-3 and TRBJ2-1, with 7 bases identical to TRBD2. The CDR3 is made up of 16 amino acids. Germline V gene data show CDR1 as MNHEY and CDR2 as SVGEGT. J gave up 0 bases and V 5 bases, and 7 bases lay outside the gene matches. The CDR3 sequence is CASSLAEPSSYNEQFF. Here the CDR3 DNA reads TGTGCCAGCAGTCTAGCGGAGCCGAGCTCCTACAATGAGCAGTTCTTC.

This clonotype was observed at least ten times. The rearrangement uses TRBV27 and TRBJ2-3, with a tentative D call TRBD1 (6 bases). Germline loops: CDR1 MNHEY, CDR2 SMNVEV (reference sequence). The CDR3 runs 17 residues. V was clipped by 4 bases and J by 2 bases, with 19 bases between them. The CDR3 here is CASSSPGTRDITDTQYF. CDR3 nucleotide sequence: TGTGCCAGCAGTTCCCCGGGGACGAGGGACATCACAGATACGCAGTATTTT.

In this sample, this clonotype turned up many times. The chain has TRBV12-3 or TRBV12-4 and TRBJ1-3; 8 bases are a match to TRBD1. V gave up 6 bases and J gave up 4 bases; unmatched junction bases: 2. CDR3 length: 13 residues. The DNA of the CDR3 is TGTGCCAGCAGAAACAGGGGGGGAAACACCATATATTTT. Translated, it gives CASRNRGGNTIYF.

This clonotype came up many times. The gene calls are TRBV24-1 and TRBJ2-5, with D tentatively TRBD1 (6 bases). V was trimmed by 4 bases and J by 0 bases, leaving 11 bases between them. CDR1 and CDR2 (germline): KGHDR, SFDVKD. The CDR3 consists of 15 residues. CDR3 protein: CATSDLRTDQETQYF. CDR3 nucleotide sequence: TGTGCCACCAGTGACCTTCGGACAGACCAAGAGACCCAGTACTTC.

The chain combines TRBV6-1 with TRBJ2-1; 7 bases are a match to TRBD2. The V gene end was trimmed by 4 bases and the J gene end by 8 bases; junction bases not matched to a gene: 11. The CDR3 extends over 15 amino acids. Germline loops: CDR1 MNHNS, CDR2 SASEGT. This CDR3 reads CASSAGGSGGYEQFF. The CDR3, as DNA: TGTGCCAGCAGTGCCGGGGGGAGCGGTGGGTATGAGCAGTTCTTC.

This clonotype has ten or more counts. The rearrangement joins TRBV5-1 to TRBJ2-1, with D perhaps assigned TRBD1 or TRBD2 (6 bases each). V was trimmed by 0 bases and J by 6 bases, leaving 25 bases between them. The CDR3 consists of 19 residues. Germline loops: CDR1 SGHRS, CDR2 YFSETQ. In nucleotides, the CDR3 is TGCGCCAGCAGCTTGGCGGGGGCCCTGGCGGGCTTTCACACCAATGAGCAGTTCTTC. It translates to CASSLAGALAGFHTNEQFF. The full variable domain, with the rest looked up from reference TRBV5-1 and TRBJ2-1, is KAGVTQTPRYLIKTRGQQVTLSCSPISGHRSVSWYQQTPGQGLQFLFEYFSETQRNKGNFPGRFSGRQFSNSRSEMNVSTLELGDSALYLCASSLAGALAGFHTNEQFFGPGTRLTVL.

Regarding this clonotype: A clone one base away is much larger, so this may be a read error. The chain joins TRBV20-1 to TRBJ2-7; 10 bases line up with TRBD1. The germline gives CDR1 DFQATT, CDR2 SNEGSKA (reference sequence). This CDR3 region has 15 residues. The V segment lost 2 bases and the J segment 2 bases; nucleotides outside the gene matches: 6. CDR3 coding DNA: TGCAGTGCTAGACCCCACGGACAGGGGGCCTACGAGCAGTACTTC. Its translation is CSARPHGQGAYEQYF.

Ten or more counts support this clonotype. The chain links TRBV11-2 to TRBJ2-2; D is perhaps TRBD1 or TRBD2 (5 bases each). The CDR3 runs to 15 residues. Germline lookup yields CDR1 SGHAT and CDR2 FQNNGV. V lost 6 bases and J lost 8, with 19 bases in between. CDR3 nucleotides: TGTGCCAGCAGACTTCCGGGACGGGTCGGAGGGGAGCTGTTTTTT. It yields the protein CASRLPGRVGGELFF.

This clonotype was detected ten times or more. The chain recombines TRBV28 with TRBJ2-2; 7 bases align to TRBD2. The J segment lost 0 bases and the V segment lost 4 bases, leaving 20 bases of the junction unmatched. This CDR3 spans 21 amino acids. Per germline, CDR1 MDHEN and CDR2 SYDVKM. CDR3 nucleotides: TGTGCCAGCAGTTGGTCCGCTCGGGACTATTACAAGACCGCGAACACCGGGGAGCTGTTTTTT. This encodes CASSWSARDYYKTANTGELFF.

This clonotype has at least ten counts. This rearrangement joins TRBV20-1 to TRBJ2-7; a weak D match, TRBD2 (7 bases). Per the germline V gene, CDR1 is DFQATT and CDR2 is SNEGSKA (reference sequence). V was cut by 0 bases and J by 2 bases, with 14 bases left in between. The CDR3 loop spans 15 amino acids. CDR3 nucleotides: TGCAGTGCTAGAGATCCGGCGGGGGCAACCTACGAGCAGTACTTC. The encoded protein is CSARDPAGATYEQYF.

The table lists this clonotype with many counts. The chain is built from TRBV28 and TRBJ2-3, with D hard to call. V was cut by 3 bases and J by 2 bases, with 12 bases left in between. In germline, CDR1 is MDHEN, CDR2 SYDVKM. CDR3 size: 15 residues. CDR3 DNA: TGTGCCAGCAGTTTCTTAGCCGGAACCACAGATACGCAGTATTTT. As protein: CASSFLAGTTDTQYF.

This clonotype was seen ten or more times. The rearrangement uses TRBV5-1 and TRBJ1-5; 10 bases line up with TRBD1. CDR3 size: 14 residues. The J segment lost 5 bases and the V segment lost 4 bases, leaving 3 bases of the junction unmatched. CDR1 and CDR2 from the germline V gene are SGHRS and YFSETQ. This CDR3 reads CASSAGTGDQPQHF. DNA for the CDR3: TGCGCCAGCAGCGCCGGGACAGGGGATCAGCCCCAGCATTTT.

This clonotype came up a few times. The chain employs TRBV20-1 and TRBJ2-2; tentatively, D is TRBD1 or TRBD2 (5 bases each). CDR3 length equals 16 residues. V was clipped by 2 bases and J by 0 bases, with 13 bases between them. From germline, CDR1 is DFQATT and CDR2 SNEGSKA (reference sequence). The CDR3 bases are TGCAGTGCTAGATCCCAGGGACGCTCGAACACCGGGGAGCTGTTTTTT. This codes for CSARSQGRSNTGELFF.

This clonotype was picked up a small number of times. The chain combines TRBV4-2 with TRBJ1-1, with a weak D call TRBD1 (6 bases). V was shortened by 0 bases and J by 2 bases, with 22 bases between the two germline ends. Germline CDR1 and CDR2: LGHNA and YNFKEQ. This CDR3 is 19 amino acids long. In DNA, the CDR3 is TGTGCCAGCAGCCAAGATCTAGTCTTGGCGGACAGTCCAAACACTGAAGCTTTCTTT. Encoded protein: CASSQDLVLADSPNTEAFF.

With regard to this clonotype: Relative to the germline gene, one junction end is altered; a read error may explain this. The rearrangement links TRBV5-1 to TRBJ1-2; possibly TRBD1 for D (6 bases). Germline loops: CDR1 SGHRS, CDR2 YFSETQ. CDR3 length: 17 amino acids. The CDR3 DNA reads as TGCGCCGGCAGCGTTGGGGGCCTTGGAGGTCTAAACTATGGCGACACCTTC. Protein: CAGSVGGLGGLNYGDTF. The full variable domain, its missing parts supplied by reference TRBV5-1 and TRBJ1-2, is KAGVTQTPRYLIKTRGQQVTLSCSPISGHRSVSWYQQTPGQGLQFLFEYFSETQRNKGNFPGRFSGRQFSNSRSEMNVSTLELGDSALYLCAGSVGGLGGLNYGDTFGSGTRLTVV.

This clonotype appeared many times. The rearrangement uses TRBV6-1 and TRBJ2-5; 12 bases match TRBD2. CDR3 length equals 15 residues. Per germline, CDR1 MNHNS and CDR2 SASEGT. Trimming cost V 2 bases and J 2 bases; bases outside gene matches: 0. CDR3 amino acids: CASSELAGGQETQYF. CDR3 nucleotides: TGTGCCAGCAGTGAACTAGCGGGGGGGCAAGAGACCCAGTACTTC.

This clonotype was seen ten or more times. This sequence joins TRBV7-9 and TRBJ1-2; no clear D. The V gene lost 1 base and the J gene lost 1 base, with 1 base spanning the gap. CDR1 SEHNR and CDR2 FQNEAQ come from the germline V gene (reference sequence). The CDR3 has 12 amino acids. Written as DNA, the CDR3 is TGTGCCAGCAGCTTAGTTAACTATGGCTACACCTTC. Translation gives CASSLVNYGYTF. Combining the CDR3 with reference TRBV7-9 and TRBJ1-2 gives the whole variable domain DTGVSQNPRHKITKRGQNVTFRCDPISEHNRLYWYRQTLGQGPEFLTYFQNEAQLEKSRLLSDRFSAERPKGSFSTLEIQRTEQGDSAMYLCASSLVNYGYTFGSGTRLTVV.

The V call is TRBV28, the J call TRBJ2-7; D ambiguous. This CDR3 spans 13 amino acids. Trimming stripped 9 bases from V and 6 bases from J, with 18 bases between. Germline CDR1 reads MDHEN; CDR2 reads SYDVKM. CDR3 region: CARGPPLPCEQYF. As DNA, the CDR3 is TGTGCCAGGGGCCCCCCGCTCCCCTGCGAGCAGTACTTC.

In this sample, this clonotype turned up many times. V is TRBV28 and J is TRBJ1-2; D ambiguous. Per germline, CDR1 MDHEN and CDR2 SYDVKM. The CDR3 runs 12 residues. V lost 5 bases and J 4 bases, leaving 8 bases between the germline ends. CDR3 amino acids: CASSPPGYGYTF. The CDR3 DNA reads as TGTGCCAGCAGTCCCCCGGGCTATGGCTACACCTTC.